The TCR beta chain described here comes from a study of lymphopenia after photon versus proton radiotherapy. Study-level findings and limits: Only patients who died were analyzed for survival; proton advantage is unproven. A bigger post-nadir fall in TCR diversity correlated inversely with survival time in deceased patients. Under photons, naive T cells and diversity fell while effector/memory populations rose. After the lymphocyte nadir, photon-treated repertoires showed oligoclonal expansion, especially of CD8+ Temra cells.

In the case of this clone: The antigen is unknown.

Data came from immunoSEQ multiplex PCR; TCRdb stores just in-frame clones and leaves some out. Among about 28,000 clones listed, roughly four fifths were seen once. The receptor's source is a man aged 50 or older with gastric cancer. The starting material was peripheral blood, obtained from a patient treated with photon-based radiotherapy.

CDR3 amino acids: CASSREGTEAFF. The CDR3 nucleotides read TGTGCCAGCAGCCGGGAGGGCACTGAAGCTTTCTTT. The rearrangement uses TRBV11-3 and TRBJ1-1; D uncertain. The CDR3 is 12 residues long. V lost 5 bases, J lost 4 bases, and 8 bases lay in between. Germline loops: CDR1 SGHNT, CDR2 YENEEA.